What follows are 12 T cell receptor beta chains derived from one specimen sequenced in a study of human T cells and chemical hapten exposure. Time point in this sample: patch test 1, 2 weeks after DPC sensitization. Treatment indicated: therapeutic diphenylcyclopropenone sensitization with weekly scalp DPC. In TCRdb, the RACE reads were re-called with MiXCR into one record per CDR3 protein. The table shows approximately 79,000 distinct CDR3 sequences, with about 9.3% occurring only once. Source: whole blood, taken in connection with sensitization to the hapten diphenylcyclopropenone (DPC). The receptors were gathered from a woman aged 50 to 65 with alopecia areata. Some clones in this sample may be carry-over from other donors' samples.

This clonotype appeared a few times. The chain has TRBV4-1 and TRBJ1-1; unclear D gene. This CDR3 is built from 14 residues. The germline V gene encodes CDR1 MGHRA and CDR2 YSYEKL. V lost 1 base, J lost 4 bases, and 10 bases lay in between. CDR3 residues: CASSQGRRGTEAFF. The CDR3 nucleotides are TGCGCCAGCAGCCAAGGTCGGAGAGGCACTGAAGCTTTCTTT.

This clonotype has a handful of counts. This chain uses TRBV30 with TRBJ1-1; D gene ambiguous. Trimming left V 0 bases short and J 2 bases short, with 1 base between. Germline CDR1 and CDR2: GTSNPN and SVGIG (reference sequence). CDR3 length: 11 amino acids. The CDR3: CAWSVNTEAFF. DNA for the CDR3: TGTGCCTGGAGTGTAAACACTGAAGCTTTCTTT.

The rearrangement joins TRBV3-1 to TRBJ2-4; 7 positions agree with TRBD1. Germline trimming cut 1 base from V and 1 base from J; bases unmatched to any gene: 4. CDR1 and CDR2 from the germline V gene are LGHDT and YNNKEL (reference sequence). The length of the CDR3 is 16 residues. This CDR3 reads CASSQVGRGAKNIQYF. DNA for the CDR3: TGTGCCAGCAGCCAAGTGGGCAGGGGGGCCAAAAACATTCAGTACTTC.

This clonotype appeared once. This rearrangement joins TRBV6-6 to TRBJ1-1; no clear D gene. Germline loops: CDR1 MNHNY, CDR2 SVGAGI (reference sequence). Trimming took 1 base from V and 1 from J, leaving 13 bases between them. The CDR3 has 16 residues. As DNA, the CDR3 is TGTGCCAGCAGTTACTTTCCGCCCCCAGCGAACACTGAAGCTTTCTTT. This translates into CASSYFPPPANTEAFF.

The chain uses TRBV6-1 and TRBJ2-2; no clear D. Germline CDR1 is MNHNS and CDR2 is SASEGT. V was cut by 5 bases and J by 1 base, with 8 bases left in between. The CDR3 is 14 residues long. DNA of the CDR3: TGTGCCAGCAGTTTTGCAGGGAACACCGGGGAGCTGTTTTTT. Encoded protein: CASSFAGNTGELFF.

This clonotype came up many times. This chain joins TRBV6-4 and TRBJ2-1; D may match TRBD1 or TRBD2 (5 bases each). Looked up from germline, CDR1 is MRHNA and CDR2 is SNTAGT. Trimming pared 0 bases from V and 6 bases from J, leaving 6 bases between. The CDR3 runs to 13 residues. CDR3 loop: CASSDSGTNEQFF. CDR3 DNA: TGTGCCAGCAGTGACTCAGGGACCAATGAGCAGTTCTTC.

In this sample, this clonotype turned up a few times. The J gene is TRBJ1-4, the V gene TRBV20-1; no definite D call. The germline CDR1 and CDR2 sequences are DFQATT and SNEGSKA (reference sequence). The CDR3 consists of 14 residues. V was cut by 1 base and J by 7 bases, with 13 bases left in between. In nucleotides, the CDR3 is TGCAGTGCTAGAGCTCGGGGATTCGGTGAAAAACTGTTTTTT. Translation: CSARARGFGEKLFF.

This clonotype was observed many times. The V call is TRBV7-3, the J call TRBJ2-5; unclear D gene. V lost 1 base, J lost 4 bases, and 16 bases lay in between. The CDR3 runs 16 residues. Per germline, CDR1 SGHTA and CDR2 FQGTGA. The CDR3 region has the DNA TGTGCCAGCAGCTTAATACCGGCAGCCGAGCGAGAGACCCAGTACTTC. It encodes CASSLIPAAERETQYF.

The chain is built from TRBV27 and TRBJ1-1, with TRBD1 matching over 10 bases. Germline trimming cut 4 bases from V and 4 bases from J; bases unmatched to any gene: 9. There are 16 residues in the CDR3. Germline-derived CDR1 and CDR2 are MNHEY and SMNVEV (reference sequence). The DNA of the CDR3 is TGTGCCAGCAGTTGGACAGGGGGGGCCAGGCGCACTGAAGCTTTCTTT. Translating it yields CASSWTGGARRTEAFF.

This clonotype was seen a handful of times. The V and J genes are TRBV7-2 and TRBJ2-1, with 15 bases identical to TRBD2. CDR3 size: 14 residues. The germline V gene has CDR1 SGHTA and CDR2 FQGNSA. V lost 4 bases to trimming and J lost 10 bases; unmatched junction nucleotides: 2. CDR3 amino acids: CASSWTSGRAEQFF. CDR3 in DNA: TGTGCCAGCAGCTGGACTAGCGGGAGGGCAGAGCAGTTCTTC. The whole variable domain, filled in from reference TRBV7-2 and TRBJ2-1, reads GAGVSQSPSNKVTEKGKDVELRCDPISGHTALYWYRQSLGQGLEFLIYFQGNSAPDKSGLPSDRFSAERTGGSVSTLTIQRTQQEDSAVYLCASSWTSGRAEQFFGPGTRLTVL.

CDR3 protein: CASSQDLGVRETQYF. CDR3 nucleotides: TGTGCCAGCAGCCAAGATCTGGGCGTAAGGGAGACCCAGTACTTC. The chain recombines TRBV3-1 with TRBJ2-5; D gene uncertain. V was pared by 0 bases and J by 5 bases, with 13 bases between. The CDR3 is made up of 15 amino acids. Germline V CDR1 and CDR2: LGHDT, YNNKEL (reference sequence).

V usage is TRBV7-2 and J usage is TRBJ1-5; possibly TRBD1 for D (5 bases). This CDR3 has 13 amino acids. The germline V and J ends were trimmed by 2 bases and 7 bases, with 9 bases remaining between them. CDR1 is SGHTA, CDR2 FQGNSA, per germline. CDR3 sequence: CASSLQGGQPQHF. The CDR3 DNA is TGTGCCAGCAGCTTACAGGGAGGCCAGCCCCAGCATTTT.